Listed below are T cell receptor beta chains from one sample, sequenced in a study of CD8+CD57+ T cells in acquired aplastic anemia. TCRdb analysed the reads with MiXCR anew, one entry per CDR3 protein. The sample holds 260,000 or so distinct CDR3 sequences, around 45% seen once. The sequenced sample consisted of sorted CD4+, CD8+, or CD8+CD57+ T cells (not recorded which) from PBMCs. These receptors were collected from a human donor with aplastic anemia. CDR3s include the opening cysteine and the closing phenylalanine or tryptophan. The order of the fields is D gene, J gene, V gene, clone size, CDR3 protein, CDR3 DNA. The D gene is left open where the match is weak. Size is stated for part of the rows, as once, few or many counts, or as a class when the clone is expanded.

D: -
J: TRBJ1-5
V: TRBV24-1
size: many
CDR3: CATSEGFNSNQPQHF
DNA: TGTGCCACCAGTGAAGGCTTCAATAGCAATCAGCCCCAGCATTTT

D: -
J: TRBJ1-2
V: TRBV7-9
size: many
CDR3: CASSFTDIVNYGYTF
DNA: TGTGCCAGCAGCTTCACAGATATCGTTAACTATGGCTACACCTTC

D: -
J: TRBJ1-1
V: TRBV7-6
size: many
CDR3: CASSLVRGGVTEAFF
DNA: TGTGCCAGCAGCTTAGTGCGGGGTGGTGTCACTGAAGCTTTCTTT

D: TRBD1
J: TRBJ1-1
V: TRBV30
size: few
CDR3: CAWDRERTEAFF
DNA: TGTGCCTGGGACAGGGAGCGGACTGAAGCTTTCTTT

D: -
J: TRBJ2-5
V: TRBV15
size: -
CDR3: CATSSLAIAQETQYF
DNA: TGTGCCACCAGCAGCCTCGCTATAGCACAAGAGACCCAGTACTTC

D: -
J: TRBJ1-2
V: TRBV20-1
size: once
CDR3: CSARGTQGYNYGYTF
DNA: TGCAGTGCTAGAGGTACTCAGGGATATAACTATGGCTACACCTTC

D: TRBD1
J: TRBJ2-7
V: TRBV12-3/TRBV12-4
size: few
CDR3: CASSPRDRGIYEQYF
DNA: TGTGCCAGCAGTCCGCGGGACAGGGGAATCTACGAGCAGTACTTC

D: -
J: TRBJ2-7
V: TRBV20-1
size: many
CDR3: CSARFHGSYEQYF
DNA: TGCAGTGCTCGCTTCCACGGTAGCTACGAGCAGTACTTC

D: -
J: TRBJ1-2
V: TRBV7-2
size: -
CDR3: CASNPGGPYGYTF
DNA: TGTGCCAGCAACCCGGGAGGACCCTATGGCTACACCTTC

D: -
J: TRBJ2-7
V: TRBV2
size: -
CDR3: CAGSEGGGYEQYF
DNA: TGTGCCGGCAGTGAGGGGGGGGGCTACGAGCAGTACTTC

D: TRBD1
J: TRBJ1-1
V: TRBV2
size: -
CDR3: CASRADRGRSF
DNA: TGTGCCAGCAGGGCGGACAGGGGCCGCTCGTTT

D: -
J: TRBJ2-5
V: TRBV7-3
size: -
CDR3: CASSLQGTETQYF
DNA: TGTGCCAGCAGCTTACAAGGGACAGAGACCCAGTACTTC

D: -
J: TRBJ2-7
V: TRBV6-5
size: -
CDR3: CASGYSGFYEQYF
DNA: TGTGCCAGCGGTTATTCGGGGTTCTACGAGCAGTACTTC

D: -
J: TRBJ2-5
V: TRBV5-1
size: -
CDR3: CASGLRASEETQYF
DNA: TGCGCCAGCGGCCTCCGGGCTAGCGAGGAGACCCAGTACTTC

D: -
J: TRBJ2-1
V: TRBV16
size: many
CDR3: CASRNPRVAPSSYNEQFF
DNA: TGTGCCAGCAGAAATCCGCGTGTCGCGCCTAGCTCCTACAATGAGCAGTTCTTC

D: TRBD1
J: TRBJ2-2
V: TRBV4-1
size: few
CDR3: CASSQVDRTGPNTGELFF
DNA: TGCGCCAGCAGCCAAGTCGACCGGACAGGACCGAACACCGGGGAGCTGTTTTTT

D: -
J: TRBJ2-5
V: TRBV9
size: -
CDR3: CASSVGGGTQYF
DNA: TGTGCCAGCAGCGTAGGGGGTGGGACCCAGTACTTC

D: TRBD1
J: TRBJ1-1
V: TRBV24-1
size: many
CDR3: CATSDGGQGDTEAFF
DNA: TGTGCCACCAGTGATGGGGGACAGGGGGACACTGAAGCTTTCTTT

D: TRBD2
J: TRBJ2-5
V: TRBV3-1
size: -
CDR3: CASSQTGLAGETQYF
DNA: TGTGCCAGCAGCCAAACGGGGCTAGCGGGAGAGACCCAGTACTTC

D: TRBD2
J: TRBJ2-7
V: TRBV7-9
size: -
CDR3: CASSPSGGGPQVYEQYF
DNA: TGTGCCAGCTCACCTTCCGGGGGGGGGCCCCAGGTTTACGAGCAGTACTTC

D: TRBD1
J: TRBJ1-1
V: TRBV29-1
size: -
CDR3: CSTNRGVTEAFF
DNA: TGCAGCACAAACAGGGGAGTCACTGAAGCTTTCTTT

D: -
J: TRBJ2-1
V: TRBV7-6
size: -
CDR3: CASSLQQDDNEQFF
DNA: TGTGCCAGCAGCTTACAACAGGACGACAATGAGCAGTTCTTT

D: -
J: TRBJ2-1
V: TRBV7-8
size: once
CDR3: CASSLAGVYFNEQFF
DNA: TGTGCCAGCAGCTTAGCGGGGGTTTATTTCAATGAGCAGTTCTTC

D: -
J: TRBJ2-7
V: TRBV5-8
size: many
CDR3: CASSPGATYEQYF
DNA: TGTGCCAGCAGCCCGGGGGCTACGTACGAGCAGTACTTC

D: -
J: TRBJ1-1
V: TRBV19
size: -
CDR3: CASTPGRYRGRRGTEAFF
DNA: TGTGCCAGTACCCCCGGTCGGTATCGGGGACGGAGGGGGACTGAAGCTTTCTTT

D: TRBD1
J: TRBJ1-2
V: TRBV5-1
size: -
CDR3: CASSWDRDGYTF
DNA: TGCGCCAGCAGCTGGGACAGGGATGGCTACACCTTC

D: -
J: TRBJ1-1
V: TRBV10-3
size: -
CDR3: CAISGAGQDNTEAFF
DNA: TGTGCCATCAGTGGTGCGGGTCAGGACAACACTGAAGCTTTCTTT

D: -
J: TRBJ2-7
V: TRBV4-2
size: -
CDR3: CASSRSWGDEQYF
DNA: TGTGCCAGCAGCCGCTCGTGGGGTGACGAGCAGTACTTC

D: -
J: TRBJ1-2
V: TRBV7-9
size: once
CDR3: CASSPGGTSNGYTF
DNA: TGTGCCAGCAGCCCAGGCGGGACATCAAATGGCTACACCTTC

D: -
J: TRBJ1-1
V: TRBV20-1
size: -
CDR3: CSASSPQRNTEAFF
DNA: TGCAGTGCCAGCAGCCCACAGCGCAACACTGAAGCTTTCTTT

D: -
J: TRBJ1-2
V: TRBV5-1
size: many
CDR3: CASSLDRQVGYGYTF
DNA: TGCGCCAGCAGCTTGGATCGGCAAGTTGGATATGGCTACACCTTC

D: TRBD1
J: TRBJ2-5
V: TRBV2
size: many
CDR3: CASSVTGTALVETQYF
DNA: TGTGCCAGCAGTGTAACCGGGACAGCGCTAGTAGAGACCCAGTACTTC

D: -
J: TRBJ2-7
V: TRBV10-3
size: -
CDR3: CASSYSARDTRYEQYF
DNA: TGTGCCAGCAGTTACTCCGCGCGGGATACCCGCTACGAGCAGTACTTC

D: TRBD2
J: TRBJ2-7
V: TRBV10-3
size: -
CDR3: CASSETGGGPYEQYF
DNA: TGTGCCAGCAGTGAAACGGGGGGGGGCCCCTACGAGCAGTACTTC

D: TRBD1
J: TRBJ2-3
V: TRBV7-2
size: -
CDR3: CASSLRSGDRGTDTQYF
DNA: TGTGCCAGCAGCTTAAGGTCAGGGGACAGGGGGACAGATACGCAGTATTTT

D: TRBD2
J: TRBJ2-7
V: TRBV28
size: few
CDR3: CASSSLAGEEKGEQYF
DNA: TGTGCCAGCAGTTCCCTAGCGGGAGAGGAGAAAGGCGAGCAGTACTTC

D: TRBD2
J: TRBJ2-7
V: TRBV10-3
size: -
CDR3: CAISWTSGSSSYEQYF
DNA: TGTGCCATCAGTTGGACTAGCGGGAGTTCCTCCTACGAGCAGTACTTC

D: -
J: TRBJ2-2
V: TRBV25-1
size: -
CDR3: CASGPGAKANTGEPFF
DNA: TGTGCCAGCGGCCCAGGGGCTAAGGCGAACACCGGGGAGCCGTTTTTT